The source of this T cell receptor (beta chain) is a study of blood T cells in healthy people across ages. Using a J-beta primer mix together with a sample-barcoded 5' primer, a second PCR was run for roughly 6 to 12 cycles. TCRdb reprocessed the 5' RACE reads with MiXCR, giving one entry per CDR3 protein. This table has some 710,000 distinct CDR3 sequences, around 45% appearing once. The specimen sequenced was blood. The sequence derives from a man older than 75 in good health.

The CDR3, as DNA: TGCAGTGCTAGAGGGGACAGCGGACTAAATGAGCAGTACTTC. Its protein is CSARGDSGLNEQYF. The chain uses TRBV20-1 and TRBJ2-5; TRBD1 is a possible D gene (7 bases). Germline CDR1 DFQATT, CDR2 SNEGSKA (reference sequence). This CDR3 contains 14 residues. The V and J ends lost 1 base and 11 bases respectively, with 20 bases between them.